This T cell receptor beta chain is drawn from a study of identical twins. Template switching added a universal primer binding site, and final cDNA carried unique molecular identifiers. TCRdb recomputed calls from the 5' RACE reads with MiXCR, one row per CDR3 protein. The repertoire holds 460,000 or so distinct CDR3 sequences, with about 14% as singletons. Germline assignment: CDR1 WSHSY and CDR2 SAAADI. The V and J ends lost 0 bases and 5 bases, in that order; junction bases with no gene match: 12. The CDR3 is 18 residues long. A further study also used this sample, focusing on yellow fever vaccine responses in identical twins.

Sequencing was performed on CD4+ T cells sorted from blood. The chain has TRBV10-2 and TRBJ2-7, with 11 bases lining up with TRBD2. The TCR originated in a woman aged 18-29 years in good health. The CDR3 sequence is CASSESGLAGGSVHEQYF. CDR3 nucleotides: TGCGCCAGCAGTGAGTCGGGGCTAGCGGGGGGTTCGGTCCACGAGCAGTACTTC.